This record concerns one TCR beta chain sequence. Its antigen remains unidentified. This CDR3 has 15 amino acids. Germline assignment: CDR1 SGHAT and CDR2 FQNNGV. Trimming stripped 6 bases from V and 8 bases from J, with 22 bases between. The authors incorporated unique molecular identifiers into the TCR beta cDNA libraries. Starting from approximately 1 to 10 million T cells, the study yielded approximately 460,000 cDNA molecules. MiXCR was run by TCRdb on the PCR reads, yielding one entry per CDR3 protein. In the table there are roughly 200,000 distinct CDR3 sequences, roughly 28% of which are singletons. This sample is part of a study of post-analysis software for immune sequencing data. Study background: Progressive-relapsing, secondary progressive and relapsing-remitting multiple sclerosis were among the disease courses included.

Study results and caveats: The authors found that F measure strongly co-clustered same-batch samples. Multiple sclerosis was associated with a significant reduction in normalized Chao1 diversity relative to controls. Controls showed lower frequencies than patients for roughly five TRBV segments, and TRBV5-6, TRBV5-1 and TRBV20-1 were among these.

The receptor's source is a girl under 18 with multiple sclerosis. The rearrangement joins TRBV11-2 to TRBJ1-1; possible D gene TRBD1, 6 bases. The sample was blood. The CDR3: CASRLPRGGGGEAFF. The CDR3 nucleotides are TGTGCCAGCAGATTACCCCGAGGAGGAGGGGGAGAAGCTTTCTTT.